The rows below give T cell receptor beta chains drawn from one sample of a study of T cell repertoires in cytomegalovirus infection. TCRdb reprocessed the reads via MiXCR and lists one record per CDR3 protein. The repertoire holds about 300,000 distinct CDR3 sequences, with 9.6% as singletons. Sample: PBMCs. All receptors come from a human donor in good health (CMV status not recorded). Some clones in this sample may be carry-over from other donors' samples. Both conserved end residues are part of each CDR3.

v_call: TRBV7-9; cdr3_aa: CASSPTGQDEQYF
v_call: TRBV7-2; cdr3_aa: CASSTSGKNYQPQHF
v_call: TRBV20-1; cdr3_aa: CSARGGLAGRTGELFF
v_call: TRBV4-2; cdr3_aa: CASSQPGQGARTGELFF
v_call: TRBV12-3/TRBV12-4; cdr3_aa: CASSRGTVNTGELFF
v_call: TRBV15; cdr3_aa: CATSRSGTGHVGYTF
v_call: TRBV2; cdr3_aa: CASKRGRPYNEQFF
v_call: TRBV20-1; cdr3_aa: CSAIGTYNEKLFF
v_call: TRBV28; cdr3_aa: CASSVASGASFGYTF
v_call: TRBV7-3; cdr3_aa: CASSPTGGGRGDTQYF
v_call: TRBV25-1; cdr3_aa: CASSPRDRLNYGYTF
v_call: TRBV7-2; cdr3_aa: CASSSLDRGRNGYTF
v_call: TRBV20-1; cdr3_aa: CSAASWGNEQFF
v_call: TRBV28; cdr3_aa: CASRGTGGVTGELFF
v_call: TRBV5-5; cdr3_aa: CASSLMGDLNTEAFF
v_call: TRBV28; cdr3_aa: CASTPDGNTEAFF
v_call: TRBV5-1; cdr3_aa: CASSLASSGVGEQYF
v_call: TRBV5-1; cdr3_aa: CASSFTQSYEQYF
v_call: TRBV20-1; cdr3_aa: CSAFRDRVSYEQYF
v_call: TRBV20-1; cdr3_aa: CSAVDGGSSYNEQFF
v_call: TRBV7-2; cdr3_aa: CASSPRSPAKFF
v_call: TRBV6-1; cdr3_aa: CASSFGGRVGTEAFF
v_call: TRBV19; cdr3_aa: CASSIWAEVGYGYTF
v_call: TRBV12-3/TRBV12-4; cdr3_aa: CASSLRKGLYNEQFF
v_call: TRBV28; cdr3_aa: CASSSPGQRTWGAGELFF
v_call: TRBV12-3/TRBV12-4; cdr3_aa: CASRADGLVNSPLHF
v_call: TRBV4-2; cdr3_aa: CASRSYYEQYF
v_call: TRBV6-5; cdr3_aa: CASSTLAGPNEQFF
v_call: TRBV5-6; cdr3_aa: CASSFWGDSKGLNYGYTF
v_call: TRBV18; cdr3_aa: CASSTGGSDQPQHF
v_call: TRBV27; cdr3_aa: CASSLLGALNEQFF
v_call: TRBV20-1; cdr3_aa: CSATLTGVNQPQHF
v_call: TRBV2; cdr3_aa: CASSDAAADTQYF
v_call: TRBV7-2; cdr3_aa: CASSPMEAYNEQFF
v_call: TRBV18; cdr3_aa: CASSPPRTVRDEQFF
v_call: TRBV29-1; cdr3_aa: CSVGGRVTETQYF
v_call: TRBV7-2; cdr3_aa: CASSHDRDFLYGYTF
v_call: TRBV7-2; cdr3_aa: CASSTRRGESTDTQYF
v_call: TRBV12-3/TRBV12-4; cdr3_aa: CASSPDQVPGELFF
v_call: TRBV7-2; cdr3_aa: CAVYGAWGYTF
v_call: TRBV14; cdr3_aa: CASSPQTGGHSSYEQYF
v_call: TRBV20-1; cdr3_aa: CSAPTGSTDTQYF
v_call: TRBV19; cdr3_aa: CASSIKFWEGSNTGELFF
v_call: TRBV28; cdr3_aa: CASSLSGLAASYNEQFF
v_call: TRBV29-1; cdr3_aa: CSVEGSRNIQYF
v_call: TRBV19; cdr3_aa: CASHSGFYGYTF
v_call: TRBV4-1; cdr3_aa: CASSPQDTSNTEAFF
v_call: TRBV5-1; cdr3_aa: CASSFNMDRRELFF
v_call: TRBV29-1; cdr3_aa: CSVEEARTDTQYF
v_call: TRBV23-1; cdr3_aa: CASSQMVVLRQDLLGELFF
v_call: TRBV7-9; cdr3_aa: CASGGGTYNSPLHF
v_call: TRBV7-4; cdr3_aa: CASKITGPNTEAFF
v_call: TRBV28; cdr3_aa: CASGHSGDTF
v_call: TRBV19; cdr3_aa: CASSTGTGKSYRELFF
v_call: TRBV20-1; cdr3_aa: CSAVPGQANEKLFF